A single TCR beta chain is shown here with its context. What it binds is not known. The sample originates from a study of OX40 agonist ivuxolimab in advanced cancers. Overall study: Intravenous ivuxolimab at 0.01 to 10 mg/kg was given to patients every 2 weeks. At around 83% male, the cohort had a mean age of 60 years, ranging from about 23 to 79.

Study-wide points: On average, CD8+ T cells had more expanded clones than CD4+.

This CDR3 contains 11 residues. The germline CDR1 and CDR2 sequences are LGHNT and FRNRAP. Trimming removed 6 bases from V and 5 bases from J, with 8 bases in between. This table comes from immunoSEQ multiplex PCR, and its TCRdb copy is limited to in-frame clones, with some not included. Of just under 80,000 clones detected, just under 85% appear once; the ten largest clones hold around 25%. The source of this sequence is an adult with an advanced solid tumor such as melanoma, head and neck, liver or kidney cancer. The sequencing here drew on CD4+ or CD8+ T cells sorted from blood, taken in a trial of the OX40 agonist ivuxolimab. V usage is TRBV12-5 and J usage is TRBJ2-7; D is ambiguous. Here the CDR3 reads CASGSPHEQYF. The CDR3 bases are TGTGCTAGTGGGTCCCCACACGAGCAGTACTTC.